These 8 T cell receptor beta chains were sequenced from one sample in a study of technical replicates of blood from several donors. Repertoires were generated with immunoSEQ multiplex PCR, while TCRdb's copy carries only in-frame clones and drops some. The data contain roughly 6,400 clones, about 95% of them singletons. The sample was PBMCs. These receptors were collected from a human donor in good health.

This chain connects TRBV6-1 to TRBJ2-3; 9 nucleotides agree with TRBD2. After removal of 0 bases from V and 4 bases from J, the junction contained 5 bases not matched to a gene. Germline lookup yields CDR1 MNHNS and CDR2 SASEGT. The CDR3 sequence is 16 residues long. The CDR3 loop reads CASSEASGSGADTQYF. The CDR3 coding sequence is TGTGCCAGCAGTGAAGCTAGCGGGAGCGGGGCAGATACGCAGTATTTT.

This clone came up once. This chain connects TRBV10-1 to TRBJ1-3, with D possibly TRBD1 on 5 matching bases. In germline, CDR1 is WNHNN, CDR2 SYGVQD (reference sequence). CDR3 size: 13 residues. V was shortened by 3 bases and J by 2 bases, with 5 bases between the two germline ends. The CDR3 here is CASSDRAGNTIYF. CDR3 sequence (DNA): TGCGCCAGCAGTGACAGGGCTGGAAACACCATATATTTT.

The rearrangement links TRBV9 to TRBJ2-5; 7 positions match TRBD1. The trim removed 0 bases at V and 4 bases at J, leaving 9 bases unmatched. The CDR3 has 16 residues. The V gene's germline CDR1 is SGDLS and CDR2 YYNGEE. The CDR3 loop is CASSVAEAGGGETQYF. CDR3 in DNA: TGTGCCAGCAGCGTAGCCGAGGCAGGGGGTGGAGAGACCCAGTACTTC.

The V gene is TRBV30, the J gene TRBJ1-2; 9 bases align to TRBD1. CDR1 GTSNPN and CDR2 SVGIG come from the germline V gene (reference sequence). The CDR3 extends over 15 amino acids. The trim removed 2 bases at V and 7 bases at J, leaving 11 bases unmatched. CDR3 in DNA: TGTGCCTGGAGTTCTAACTACAGGGGGCGCTTTGGCTACACCTTC. The encoded protein is CAWSSNYRGRFGYTF. The complete variable domain, with remaining parts taken from reference TRBV30 and TRBJ1-2, reads SQTIHQWPATLVQPVGSPLSLECTVEGTSNPNLYWYRQAAGRGLQLLFYSVGIGQISSEVPQNLSASRPQDRQFILSSKKLLLSDSGFYLCAWSSNYRGRFGYTFGSGTRLTVV.

The chain combines TRBV6-4 with TRBJ2-6, with 9 bases identical to TRBD2. CDR3 length equals 18 residues. Germline V CDR1 and CDR2: MRHNA, SNTAGT. With V trimmed by 0 bases and J by 0 bases, 3 bases remained unmatched. The CDR3 DNA reads TGTGCCAGCAGTGACTCCGGGACTAGCAGCTCTGGGGCCAACGTCCTGACTTTC. Its protein product is CASSDSGTSSSGANVLTF.

The CDR3 DNA reads TGTGCCATCAGTGAGTCGAAGCTAGCGGGAGGGGAAGAGCAGTACTTC. Its translation is CAISESKLAGGEEQYF. V usage is TRBV10-3 and J usage is TRBJ2-7, with 12 nucleotides matching TRBD2. Unmatched junction bases numbered 7, after V lost 0 bases and J lost 7 bases. Germline V gives CDR1 ENHRY, CDR2 SYGVKD. CDR3 size: 16 residues.

This rearrangement joins TRBV5-1 to TRBJ2-5, with a tentative D call TRBD1 (5 bases). Trimming cost V 2 bases and J 1 base, with 9 bases left between them. Germline V gene data show CDR1 as SGHRS and CDR2 as YFSETQ. The CDR3 has 14 amino acids. The CDR3, as DNA: TGCGCCAGCAGCTTTCAGGGTGGCCAAGAGACCCAGTACTTC. It codes for CASSFQGGQETQYF.

The chain links TRBV27 to TRBJ1-1; D uncertain. The CDR3 is made up of 13 amino acids. In germline, CDR1 is MNHEY, CDR2 SMNVEV (reference sequence). Trimming shortened V by 6 bases and J by 4 bases, and 12 bases separated the two germline ends. The CDR3 DNA is TGTGCCAGCAGCCTCCTTGAGGGCACTGAAGCTTTCTTT. It specifies CASSLLEGTEAFF.